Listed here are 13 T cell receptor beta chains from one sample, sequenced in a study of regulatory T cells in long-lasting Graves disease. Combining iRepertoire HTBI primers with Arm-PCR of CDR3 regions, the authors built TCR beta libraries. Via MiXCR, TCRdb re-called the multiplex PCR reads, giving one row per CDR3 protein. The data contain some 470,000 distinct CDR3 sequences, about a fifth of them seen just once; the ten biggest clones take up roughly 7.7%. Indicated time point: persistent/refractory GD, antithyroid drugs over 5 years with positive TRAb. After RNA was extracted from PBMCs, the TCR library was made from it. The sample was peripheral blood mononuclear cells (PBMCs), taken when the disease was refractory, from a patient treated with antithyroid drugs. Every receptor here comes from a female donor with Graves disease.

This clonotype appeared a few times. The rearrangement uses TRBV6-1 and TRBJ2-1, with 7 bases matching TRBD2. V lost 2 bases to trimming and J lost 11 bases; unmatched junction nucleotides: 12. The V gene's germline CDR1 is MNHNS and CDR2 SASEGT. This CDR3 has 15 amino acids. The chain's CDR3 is CASSERIAAGLQQFF. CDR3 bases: TGTGCCAGCAGTGAAAGAATCGCAGCGGGATTACAGCAGTTCTTC.

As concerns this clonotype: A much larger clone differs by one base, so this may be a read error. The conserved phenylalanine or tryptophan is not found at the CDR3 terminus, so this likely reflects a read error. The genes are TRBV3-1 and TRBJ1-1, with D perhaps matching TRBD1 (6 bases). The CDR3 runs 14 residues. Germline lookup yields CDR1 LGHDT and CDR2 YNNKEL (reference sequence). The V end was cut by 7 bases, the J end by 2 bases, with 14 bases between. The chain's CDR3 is CASKHSDSNTEAFS. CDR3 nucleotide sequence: TGTGCCAGCAAACATTCGGACAGTAACACTGAAGCTTTCTCT.

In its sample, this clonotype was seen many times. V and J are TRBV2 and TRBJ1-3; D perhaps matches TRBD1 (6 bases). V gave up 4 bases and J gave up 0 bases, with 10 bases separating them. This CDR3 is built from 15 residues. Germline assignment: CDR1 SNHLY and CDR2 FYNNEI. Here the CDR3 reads CASSAQGISGNTIYF. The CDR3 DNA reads TGTGCCAGCAGTGCCCAGGGGATCTCTGGAAACACCATATATTTT.

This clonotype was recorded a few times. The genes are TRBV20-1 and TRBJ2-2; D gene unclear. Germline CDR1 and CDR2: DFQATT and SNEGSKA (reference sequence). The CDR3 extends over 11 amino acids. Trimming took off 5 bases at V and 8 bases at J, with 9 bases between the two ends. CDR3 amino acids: CSAFVNGELFF. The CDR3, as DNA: TGCAGTGCTTTCGTTAATGGGGAGCTGTTTTTT.

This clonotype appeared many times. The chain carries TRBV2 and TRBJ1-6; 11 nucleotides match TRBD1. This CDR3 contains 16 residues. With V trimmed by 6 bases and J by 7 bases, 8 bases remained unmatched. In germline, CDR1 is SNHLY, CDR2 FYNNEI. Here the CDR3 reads CASSLTRDRGNSPLHF. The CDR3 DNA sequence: TGTGCCAGCAGCCTGACGAGGGACAGGGGGAATTCACCCCTCCACTTT.

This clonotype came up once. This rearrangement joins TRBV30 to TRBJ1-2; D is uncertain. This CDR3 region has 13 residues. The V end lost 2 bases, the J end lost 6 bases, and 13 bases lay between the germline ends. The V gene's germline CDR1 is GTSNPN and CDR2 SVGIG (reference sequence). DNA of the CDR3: TGTGCCTGGAGTAGGAACAGCGGTGATGGCTACACCTTC. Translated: CAWSRNSGDGYTF.

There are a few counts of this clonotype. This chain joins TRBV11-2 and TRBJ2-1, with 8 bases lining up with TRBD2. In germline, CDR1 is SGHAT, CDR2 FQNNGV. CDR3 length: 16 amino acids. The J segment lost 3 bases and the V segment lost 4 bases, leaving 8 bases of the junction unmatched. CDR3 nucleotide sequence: TGTGCCAGCAGCTCCCAAAGCGGGAGAGTCTACAATGAGCAGTTCTTC. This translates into CASSSQSGRVYNEQFF.

The CDR3 region has the DNA TGCGCCAGCAGTTCAGAGCGGGCCAAGGGAGAGACCCAGTACTTC. This sequence encodes CASSSERAKGETQYF. This chain connects TRBV5-1 to TRBJ2-5, with TRBD2 as a possible D gene (6 bases). Germline V CDR1 and CDR2: SGHRS, YFSETQ. This CDR3 contains 15 residues. Deletions cut 5 bases from V and 4 bases from J, with 18 bases between.

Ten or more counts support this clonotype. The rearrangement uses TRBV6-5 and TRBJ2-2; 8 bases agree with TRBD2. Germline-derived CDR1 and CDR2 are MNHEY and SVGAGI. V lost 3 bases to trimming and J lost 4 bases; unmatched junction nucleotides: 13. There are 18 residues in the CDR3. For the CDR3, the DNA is TGTGCCAGCAGTTATAAAGCGGGGGCGCGCGGAGGCACCGGGGAGCTGTTTTTT. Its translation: CASSYKAGARGGTGELFF.

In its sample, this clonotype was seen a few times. CDR3 region: CASSIVGGFGYEQYF. CDR3 coding DNA: TGTGCCAGTAGTATAGTCGGAGGCTTCGGATACGAGCAGTACTTC. The gene calls are TRBV19 and TRBJ2-7; a possible D gene is TRBD2 (5 bases). Trimming took 1 base from V and 4 from J, leaving 14 bases between them. CDR3 length: 15 amino acids. Germline V gives CDR1 LNHDA, CDR2 SQIVND (reference sequence).

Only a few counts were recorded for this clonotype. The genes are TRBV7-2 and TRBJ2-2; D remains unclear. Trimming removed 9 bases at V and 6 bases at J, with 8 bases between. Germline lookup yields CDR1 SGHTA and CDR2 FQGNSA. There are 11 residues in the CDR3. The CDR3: CASQQAGELFF. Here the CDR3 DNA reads TGTGCCAGTCAGCAGGCCGGGGAGCTGTTTTTT. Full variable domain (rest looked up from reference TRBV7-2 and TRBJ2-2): GAGVSQSPSNKVTEKGKDVELRCDPISGHTALYWYRQSLGQGLEFLIYFQGNSAPDKSGLPSDRFSAERTGGSVSTLTIQRTQQEDSAVYLCASQQAGELFFGEGSRLTVL.

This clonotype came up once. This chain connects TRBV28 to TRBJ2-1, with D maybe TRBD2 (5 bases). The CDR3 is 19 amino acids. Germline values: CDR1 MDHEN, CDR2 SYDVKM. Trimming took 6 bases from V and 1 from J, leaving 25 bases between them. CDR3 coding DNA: TGTGCCAGCAGCCCAGTTGCGGGTAGTGAAGAGCTGTCCTACAATGAGCAGTTCTTC. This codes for CASSPVAGSEELSYNEQFF.

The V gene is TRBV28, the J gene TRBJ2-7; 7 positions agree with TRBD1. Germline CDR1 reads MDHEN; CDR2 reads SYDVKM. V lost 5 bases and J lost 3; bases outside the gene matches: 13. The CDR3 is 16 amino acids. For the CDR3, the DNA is TGTGCCAGCAGTCCCCTCAGACAGGGCCCATTCTACGAGCAGTACTTC. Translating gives CASSPLRQGPFYEQYF.